This T cell receptor beta chain is drawn from a study of siplizumab effects on memory and regulatory T cells. Broader study findings: The alloreactive clones that mapped to unstimulated subsets made up only a minor fraction. In roughly 75-97% of proliferating CD4+ or CD8+ clones, a naive or memory phenotype could not be assigned. Siplizumab produced a significant drop in alloreactive sequences attributable to unstimulated CD4+ memory cells.

Assayed TCR templates numbered some 100,000 for each sample. The protocol was immunoSEQ multiplex PCR, while the TCRdb copy is restricted to in-frame clones and leaves out a portion. The sample shows under 100,000 clones, about 94% of them seen only once. Concerning this clone: The antigen remains undetermined.

The CDR3 spans 14 residues. Trimming removed 10 bases at V and 0 bases at J, with 13 bases between. Per germline, CDR1 MNHNS and CDR2 SASEGT. The sample taken for sequencing was non-Treg CD4+ T cells sorted from blood. The chain is built from TRBV6-1 and TRBJ2-1; D ambiguous. The source of this sequence is a human donor in good health. The CDR3 loop is CATTPLSSYNEQFF. CDR3 bases: TGTGCCACGACCCCCCTGAGCTCCTACAATGAGCAGTTCTTC.